This T cell receptor (beta chain) was sequenced during a study of technical replicates of blood from a handful of donors (dated by TCRdb to 2015 to 2018). The germline V and J ends show losses of 8 bases and 8 bases respectively, and no gene match explains 10 bases of the junction. CDR1 and CDR2, looked up from the germline V gene, are MGHDK and SYGVNS. The CDR3 spans 13 residues, from the cysteine through the phenylalanine. CDR3 DNA is the only sequence kept; it has 39 bases, read in frame from the first base. Libraries came from the immunoSEQ multiplex PCR assay. Imported from immuneACCESS, the table was reduced by TCRdb to in-frame sequences with V and J called. These copies leave out some clones; in studies compared against another copy, an unresolved V gene accounts for under half, and the cause of the remainder is not known. The sample table holds more than 90,000 clones, of which approximately 95% were seen once. The ten biggest clones cover roughly 0.22% of the sample.

Points on this clone: What antigen it recognizes has not been identified. No much larger clone exists at a distance of one base, and base qualities are not known.

Here the chain combines TRBV25-1 and TRBJ1-1; the central 8 bases match TRBD1. The sequenced sample was T cells isolated from PBMCs. This clonotype originated in a human donor in good health. The CDR3 corresponds to CASRGDRPEEAFF. At the DNA level, the sequence is TGTGCCAGCCGTGGGGACAGGCCTGAAGAAGCTTTCTTT.